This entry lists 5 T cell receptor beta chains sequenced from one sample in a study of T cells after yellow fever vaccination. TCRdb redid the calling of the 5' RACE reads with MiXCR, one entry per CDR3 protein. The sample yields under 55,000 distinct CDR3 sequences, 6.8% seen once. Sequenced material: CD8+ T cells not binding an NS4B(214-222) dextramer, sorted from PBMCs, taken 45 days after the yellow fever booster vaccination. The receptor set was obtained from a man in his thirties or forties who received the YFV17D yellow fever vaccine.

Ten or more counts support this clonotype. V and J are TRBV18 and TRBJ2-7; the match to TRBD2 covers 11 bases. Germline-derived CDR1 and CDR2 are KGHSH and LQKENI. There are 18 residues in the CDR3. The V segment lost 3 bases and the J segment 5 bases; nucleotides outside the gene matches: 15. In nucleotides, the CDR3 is TGTGCCAGCTCACCTGATGGACTAGCGGGCATTCCCTTCCACGAGCAGTACTTC. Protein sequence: CASSPDGLAGIPFHEQYF.

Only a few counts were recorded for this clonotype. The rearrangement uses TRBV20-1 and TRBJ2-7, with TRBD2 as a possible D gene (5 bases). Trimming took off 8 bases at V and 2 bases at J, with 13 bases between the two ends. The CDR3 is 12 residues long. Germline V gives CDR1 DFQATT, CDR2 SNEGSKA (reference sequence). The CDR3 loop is CSLGELPYEQYF. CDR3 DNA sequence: TGCAGTCTCGGGGAACTTCCCTACGAGCAGTACTTC.

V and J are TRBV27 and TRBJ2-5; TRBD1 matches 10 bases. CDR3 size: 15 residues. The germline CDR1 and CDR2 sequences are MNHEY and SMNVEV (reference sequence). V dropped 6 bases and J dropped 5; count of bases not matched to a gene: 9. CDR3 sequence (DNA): TGTGCCAGCAGCCCGGGACAGGGGCTGTGGGAGACCCAGTACTTC. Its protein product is CASSPGQGLWETQYF.

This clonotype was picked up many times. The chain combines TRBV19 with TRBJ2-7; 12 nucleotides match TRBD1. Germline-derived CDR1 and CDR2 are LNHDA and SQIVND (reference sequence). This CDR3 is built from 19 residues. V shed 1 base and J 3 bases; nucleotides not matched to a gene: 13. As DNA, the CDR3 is TGTGCCAGTAGTATAGCGGCGGGACAGGGGGCGAATTCCCTCTACGAGCAGTACTTC. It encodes CASSIAAGQGANSLYEQYF.

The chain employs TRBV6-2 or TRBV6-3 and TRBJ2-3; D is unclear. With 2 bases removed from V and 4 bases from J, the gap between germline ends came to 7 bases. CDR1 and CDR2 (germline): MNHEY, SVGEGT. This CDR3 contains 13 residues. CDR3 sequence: CASSYNLADTQYF. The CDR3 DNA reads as TGTGCCAGCAGTTACAACCTGGCAGATACGCAGTATTTT.